These T cell receptor beta chains were read from a single sample in a study of T cell responses to AZD1222 COVID-19 vaccine. Repertoires were generated with immunoSEQ multiplex PCR, while TCRdb's copy carries only in-frame clones and drops some. Among some 120,000 clones, approximately 86% were seen once, and the ten largest hold about 10%. The sample here was peripheral blood, taken on day 0 of AZD1222 vaccination. The receptors shown here come from an adult in good health. Both conserved end residues are part of each CDR3. A D gene is named only where the DNA matches it firmly. The size entry is marked missing in some rows and otherwise reads once, few, many or a size class.

>TRBD1|NA|TRBV12-3/TRBV12-4|TRBJ1-1
CASTMTGRTEAFF
TGTGCCAGCACTATGACAGGGCGGACTGAAGCTTTCTTT
>NA|NA|TRBV5-4|TRBJ2-7
CASSFGGSSYEQYF
TGTGCCAGCAGCTTTGGGGGGAGCTCCTACGAGCAGTACTTC
>NA|NA|TRBV19|TRBJ2-3
CASSPPRVNTQYF
TGTGCCAGTAGTCCCCCAAGGGTGAATACGCAGTATTTT
>NA|NA|TRBV4-2|TRBJ1-1
CASSLSGLTNTEAFF
TGTGCCAGCAGCCTGTCAGGGCTTACGAACACTGAAGCTTTCTTT
>NA|NA|TRBV2|TRBJ1-2
CASRDDGGRDYGYTF
TGTGCCAGCAGGGATGACGGAGGCAGGGACTATGGCTACACCTTC
>NA|once|TRBV23-1|TRBJ1-2
CASGRGRFNYGYTF
TGCGCCAGCGGCCGCGGACGCTTTAACTATGGCTACACCTTC
>TRBD1|NA|TRBV11-2|TRBJ2-7
CASSLTGYEQYF
TGTGCCAGCAGCTTGACAGGGTACGAGCAGTACTTC
>NA|NA|TRBV5-1|TRBJ2-7
CASSFDGLYEQYF
TGCGCCAGCAGTTTTGACGGTCTCTACGAGCAGTACTTC
>NA|NA|TRBV30|TRBJ1-2
CAWSQGAIRVGYTF
TGTGCCTGGAGTCAGGGAGCGATTCGGGTTGGCTACACCTTC
>NA|NA|TRBV3-1/TRBV3-2|TRBJ1-5
CASSRNGGSNQPQHF
TGTGCCAGCAGCCGAAACGGAGGGAGCAATCAGCCCCAGCATTTT
>TRBD1|NA|TRBV27|TRBJ1-4
CASSWDRGTEKLFF
TGTGCCAGCAGTTGGGACAGGGGTACTGAAAAACTGTTTTTT
>NA|NA|TRBV27|TRBJ1-1
CASSLFPRMNTEAFF
TGTGCCAGCAGTTTATTCCCGAGGATGAACACTGAAGCTTTCTTT
>TRBD2|NA|TRBV29-1|TRBJ2-2
CSVSLAGVAGELFF
TGCAGCGTCTCACTAGCGGGAGTGGCCGGGGAGCTGTTTTTT
>TRBD1|NA|TRBV4-1|TRBJ1-1
CASSQGEQGITEAFF
TGCGCCAGCAGCCAAGGGGAACAGGGGATCACTGAAGCTTTCTTT
>NA|NA|TRBV6-5|TRBJ2-4
CASSYSGGKVHIQYF
TGTGCCAGCAGTTACTCTGGCGGGAAGGTACACATTCAGTACTTC
>NA|NA|TRBV6-1|TRBJ2-7
CASSEGGHREQYF
TGTGCCAGCAGTGAAGGAGGGCACAGGGAGCAGTACTTC
>TRBD1|NA|TRBV11-3|TRBJ1-5
CASTQVSGQGRNQPQHF
TGTGCCAGCACTCAGGTTTCAGGACAGGGCCGCAATCAGCCCCAGCATTTT
>TRBD1|once|TRBV2|TRBJ1-6
CASSEDRGAAYNSPLHF
TGTGCCAGCAGTGAAGACAGGGGAGCTGCCTATAATTCACCCCTCCACTTT
>TRBD2|NA|TRBV6-5|TRBJ2-7
CASSYSRASGRDEQYF
TGTGCCAGCAGTTACTCGAGGGCCAGTGGGAGGGACGAGCAGTACTTC
>TRBD1|NA|TRBV7-9|TRBJ2-3
CASSPGQGRDTQYF
TGTGCCAGCAGCCCGGGACAGGGGAGAGATACGCAGTATTTT
>TRBD1|NA|TRBV11-2|TRBJ1-2
CASRRTGNYGYTF
TGTGCCAGCAGAAGGACAGGGAACTATGGCTACACCTTC
>NA|NA|TRBV5-6|TRBJ2-5
CASSLRDTLGTQYF
TGTGCCAGCAGCTTAAGGGACACCCTGGGGACCCAGTACTTC
>NA|NA|TRBV7-9|TRBJ1-6
CASSPSYNSPLHF
TGTGCCAGCAGCCCTAGCTATAATTCACCCCTCCACTTT
>NA|NA|TRBV6-5|TRBJ1-1
CASSSPRGPTEAFF
TGTGCCAGCAGTTCGCCCCGGGGGCCAACTGAAGCTTTCTTT
>TRBD1|NA|TRBV10-1|TRBJ2-2
CARGQGWTGELFF
TGCGCCAGGGGACAGGGATGGACCGGGGAGCTGTTTTTT
>TRBD2|once|TRBV7-6|TRBJ2-1
CASSLAGGLTSALREQFF
TGTGCCAGCAGCTTAGCTGGGGGGCTGACTAGCGCCCTCCGGGAGCAGTTCTTC
>NA|NA|TRBV30|TRBJ1-1
CAWSVSENTEAFF
TGTGCCTGGAGTGTAAGCGAGAACACTGAAGCTTTCTTT
>NA|NA|TRBV6-2/TRBV6-3|TRBJ2-5
CASSYSPGVLQGTQYF
TGTGCCAGCAGTTACTCACCCGGGGTTCTCCAGGGGACCCAGTACTTC
>NA|NA|TRBV21-1|TRBJ2-1
CASSKAQREPEQFF
TGTGCCAGCAGCAAAGCCCAGCGGGAGCCTGAGCAGTTCTTC
>TRBD1|NA|TRBV6-2/TRBV6-3|TRBJ1-5
CASSYRDRGRGPQHF
TGTGCCAGCAGTTACCGGGACAGGGGGCGAGGGCCCCAGCATTTT
>NA|NA|TRBV7-2|TRBJ1-2
CASSLAQGINGYTF
TGTGCCAGCAGCTTAGCACAGGGAATCAATGGCTACACCTTC
>NA|NA|TRBV7-9|TRBJ1-1
CASSSRGMAFF
TGTGCCAGCAGCTCGCGGGGGATGGCTTTCTTT
>NA|NA|TRBV3-1/TRBV3-2|TRBJ1-2
CASSQGAGGRGYTF
TGTGCCAGCAGCCAAGGGGCCGGCGGCCGTGGCTACACCTTC
>TRBD2|once|TRBV7-3|TRBJ2-3
CASSQTSGRTDTQYF
TGTGCCAGCAGCCAAACTAGCGGGAGGACAGATACGCAGTATTTT
>NA|NA|TRBV2|TRBJ1-1
CASSETGRIEAFF
TGTGCCAGCAGTGAAACGGGACGGATAGAAGCTTTCTTT
>TRBD1|NA|TRBV6-5|TRBJ2-7
CASISGTGSPKQYF
TGTGCCAGCATCTCCGGGACAGGGTCCCCCAAGCAGTACTTC
>NA|NA|TRBV7-9|TRBJ1-3
CASSLEVTSSGNTIYF
TGTGCCAGCAGCTTAGAAGTCACTAGCTCTGGAAACACCATATATTTT
>TRBD2|NA|TRBV7-8|TRBJ2-2
CASSLGLAGGSGELFF
TGTGCCAGCAGCTTAGGTCTAGCGGGAGGTTCCGGGGAGCTGTTTTTT
>TRBD2|NA|TRBV4-3|TRBJ2-7
CASSQDYAASGRREQYF
TGCGCCAGCAGCCAAGATTACGCGGCTAGCGGGAGGAGGGAGCAGTACTTC
>NA|NA|TRBV25-1|TRBJ1-2
CASSPGRDFYGYTF
TGTGCCAGCAGCCCCGGACGGGACTTCTATGGCTACACCTTC
>NA|NA|TRBV6-5|TRBJ2-3
CASSYQASVTDTQYF
TGTGCCAGCAGTTACCAAGCATCGGTCACAGATACGCAGTATTTT
>NA|once|TRBV28|TRBJ1-5
CASRDPGHYSNQPQHF
TGTGCCAGCAGGGACCCGGGACACTATAGCAATCAGCCCCAGCATTTT
>TRBD1|NA|TRBV6-5|TRBJ1-1
CASSLRQGAGTEAFF
TGTGCCAGCAGTCTTCGCCAGGGGGCGGGGACTGAAGCTTTCTTT
>TRBD2|NA|TRBV6-2/TRBV6-3|TRBJ2-3
CASSYSMREGQDTQYF
TGTGCCAGCAGTTACTCGATGCGGGAGGGGCAAGATACGCAGTATTTT
>NA|NA|TRBV4-3|TRBJ1-3
CASSQEYGTPGNTIYF
TGCGCCAGCAGCCAAGAGTACGGGACACCCGGAAACACCATATATTTT
>NA|NA|TRBV1|TRBJ1-5
CTSSQDGDRSGNQPQHF
TGCACCAGCAGCCAAGATGGGGACAGGAGCGGCAATCAGCCCCAGCATTTT
>NA|NA|TRBV30|TRBJ2-7
CAWSVTGDEQYF
TGTGCCTGGAGTGTAACGGGGGACGAGCAGTACTTC
>TRBD1|NA|TRBV11-3|TRBJ2-7
CASSSNRGYEQYF
TGTGCCAGCAGCTCAAACAGGGGCTACGAGCAGTACTTC
>NA|once|TRBV6-5|TRBJ1-6
CASRLEFDSPLHF
TGTGCCAGCAGACTGGAGTTCGATTCACCCCTCCACTTT
>TRBD1|NA|TRBV11-3|TRBJ1-6
CASSFSQGLDNSPLHF
TGTGCCAGCAGCTTTTCACAGGGGTTAGATAATTCACCCCTCCACTTT
>NA|NA|TRBV6-5|TRBJ1-1
CASSRVGYTEAFF
TGTGCCAGCAGCAGGGTAGGGTACACTGAAGCTTTCTTT
>NA|NA|TRBV15|TRBJ1-5
CATSRGLSGAYSNQPQHF
TGTGCCACCAGCAGGGGTCTCTCGGGGGCATATAGCAATCAGCCCCAGCATTTT
>NA|NA|TRBV12-3/TRBV12-4|TRBJ1-1
CASSETGGF
TGTGCCAGCAGCGAAACCGGAGGGTTT
>NA|NA|TRBV20-1|TRBJ1-1
CSASQANTEAFF
TGCAGTGCTAGTCAGGCGAACACTGAAGCTTTCTTT
>NA|few|TRBV6-5|TRBJ1-5
CASRPFLGAQHF
TGTGCCAGCCGCCCCTTTCTCGGCGCCCAGCATTTT